This record concerns one T cell receptor (beta chain) sequence. What it recognizes is unknown. These data come from a study of cytomegalovirus exposure and HLA in healthy donors. Across the study: Within an early data release were tens of millions of unique TCRs drawn from HLA-typed donors.

Amplification used 60 Vbeta primers and 13 Jbeta primers. The method was immunoSEQ multiplex PCR; TCRdb's version includes in-frame clones alone and lacks a portion of them. In the table there are approximately 100,000 clones, approximately 70% of which are singletons. The study, taken as a whole, reports: Later on, an analysis showed TCR association rates differing by HLA locus, with DRB1 the most and HLA-C the fewest. Previously analyzed data showed that most TCR beta V segments were productive at a frequency of about 87% or about 30%. A reported reduction in N-insertions relative to the approximately 690-donor mean was seen in an Asian-associated ancestry cluster in a later analysis.

Germline values: CDR1 KGHSH, CDR2 LQKENI. The junction had 8 bases not matched to a gene; V was cut back by 4 bases and J by 6 bases. This CDR3 region has 14 residues. The clonotype originates from a man in his forties or fifties in good health and CMV-seronegative. What was sequenced was PBMCs. The chain couples TRBV18 to TRBJ2-7; the match to TRBD1 covers 8 bases. This chain's CDR3 is CASSRDRGGGEQYF. The CDR3 coding sequence is TGTGCCAGCTCACGCGACAGGGGAGGTGGCGAGCAGTACTTC.